This T cell receptor (beta chain) was identified in a study of monozygotic twins with cystic fibrosis. Broader study findings: Co-twins had the most similar V usage for 13 of 16 pairs, J for 8. In this small cohort, shared CDR3 numbers showed no association with age, concordance or disease severity. Low clonality (median roughly 0.009) suggested a mostly naive repertoire. Unrelated CF individuals shared fewer identical clonotypes than monozygotic CF twins.

Details on this clone: What it binds is not known.

Libraries were prepared by immunoSEQ multiplex PCR; TCRdb keeps only in-frame clonotypes and omits some of them. The sample contains some 35,000 clones, roughly 66% of which appear only once. What was sequenced was blood. This clonotype originated in a girl aged 5-17 years with cystic fibrosis.

CDR3: CASSAGQKHFNEKLFF. In nucleotides, the CDR3 is TGTGCCAGCAGTGCGGGACAGAAGCATTTTAATGAAAAACTGTTTTTT. The rearrangement joins TRBV25-1 to TRBJ1-4; TRBD1 matches at 7 bases. The CDR3 is made up of 16 amino acids. Germline V gene lookup returns CDR1 MGHDK and CDR2 SYGVNS. V was clipped by 4 bases and J by 4 bases; unmatched bases: 9.